The clone carrying this T cell receptor beta chain was recorded at least ten times. These data belong to a study of read filtering for tumor transcriptome and immune sequencing. From 300 to 450 ng of RNA, a library with molecular barcoded alpha/delta and beta/gamma adaptors was made. Each CDR3 protein is one row after TCRdb ran MiXCR on the reads. The table has tens of thousands of distinct CDR3 sequences, 15% to 20% seen once. The sequenced material came from a population of CD138-negative cells sorted from bone marrow. The receptor was derived from a donor older than 35 with multiple myeloma.

This chain's CDR3 is CSARDPGLAGTDTQYF. In DNA form, the CDR3 reads TGCAGTGCTAGAGATCCGGGACTAGCGGGCACAGATACGCAGTATTTT. The chain combines TRBV20-1 with TRBJ2-3, with 11 bases aligning to TRBD2. CDR1 is DFQATT, CDR2 SNEGSKA, per germline (reference sequence). This CDR3 is 16 amino acids long. V lost 0 bases and J lost 1; bases outside the gene matches: 3.